A selection of T cell receptor beta chains follows, all from one sample in a study of T cell repertoires in cytomegalovirus infection. TCRdb re-called the reads with MiXCR, one entry per CDR3 protein. The sample consists of 650,000 to 900,000 distinct CDR3 sequences, 25% to 35% of them appearing once. No antigen has been identified for these receptors. The specimen was cultured CD8+ T cells from PBMCs, collected from culture after CMV antigen stimulation. These receptors came from a human donor in good health (CMV status not recorded). Some clones in this sample may be carry-over from other donors' samples. CDR3s include the opening cysteine and the closing phenylalanine or tryptophan. A D gene is named only where the DNA matches it firmly. Not every row has a clone size; where given, it reads once, few, many or a size class.

j_gene,abundance,d_gene,v_gene,CDR3nt,CDR3aa
TRBJ2-1,few,.,TRBV9,TGTGCCAGCAGCGTAGTCCAGGGTACCTACAATGAGCAGTTCTTC,CASSVVQGTYNEQFF
TRBJ2-7,.,TRBD1,TRBV5-1,TGCGCCAGCAGCTTGGTTAGGACAGGGACCTCTTGCGAGCAGTACTTC,CASSLVRTGTSCEQYF
TRBJ1-2,few,.,TRBV7-9,TGTGCCAGCAGCTTCCAGGGACGGGTCTATGGCTACACCTTC,CASSFQGRVYGYTF
TRBJ1-1,.,.,TRBV7-9,TGTGCCAGCAGTGGGCGGCTGAACACTGAAGCTTTCTTT,CASSGRLNTEAFF
TRBJ1-2,.,TRBD1,TRBV4-1,TGCGCCAGCAGGGGACAGAACTCCTATGGCTACACCTTC,CASRGQNSYGYTF
TRBJ2-5,.,.,TRBV28,TGTGCCAGCAGTTTTGGGGTCTCGGGGACAAAAGAGACCCAGTACTTC,CASSFGVSGTKETQYF
TRBJ2-3,many,TRBD1,TRBV7-8,TGTGCCAGCAGCTTACCCCAGGGGGTCGGGGAGTCCACAGATACGCAGTATTTT,CASSLPQGVGESTDTQYF
TRBJ2-3,once,TRBD2,TRBV4-1,TGCGCCAGCAGCCAGGGGGGACTAGGGGGCACAGATACGCAGTATTTT,CASSQGGLGGTDTQYF
TRBJ1-1,.,.,TRBV27,TGTGCCAGCAGTTTCTCAGAAGTCCGGGGTTTGTCTGAAGCTTTCTTT,CASSFSEVRGLSEAFF
TRBJ2-3,many,.,TRBV7-2,TGTGCCAGCACCTTGAGGTGGGGGTCCGCAGATACGCAGTATTTT,CASTLRWGSADTQYF
TRBJ2-1,few,.,TRBV6-5,TGTGCCAGCAGTTACTCAGGGACTCCGGCTAATGAGCAGTTCTTC,CASSYSGTPANEQFF
TRBJ2-1,.,.,TRBV6-5,TGTGCCAGCTCGAATTTTAATGAGCAGTTCTTC,CASSNFNEQFF
TRBJ1-2,many,TRBD1,TRBV12-3/TRBV12-4,TGTGCCAGCGGAAACCGGGACAGGGAGCCTCTGCGGGGCTACACCTTC,CASGNRDREPLRGYTF
TRBJ1-2,few,.,TRBV19,TGTGCCAGTAGTATCCCGACAGACCTCACCTACTTTGGCTACACCTTC,CASSIPTDLTYFGYTF
TRBJ2-7,many,TRBD1,TRBV6-1,TGTGCCAGCAGTTTGACGGGACAGGGGGGGTACGAGCAGTACTTC,CASSLTGQGGYEQYF
TRBJ1-2,.,.,TRBV7-4,TGTGCCAGCAGCTTAGGAAGCAGTACCTTC,CASSLGSSTF
TRBJ2-7,few,TRBD2,TRBV7-6,TGTGCCAGCAGCTCCTTAGCGGGGGGGTCCTACGAGCAGTACTTC,CASSSLAGGSYEQYF
TRBJ1-6,.,.,TRBV7-9,TGTGCCAGCAACTCCGGGGGGAATAATTCACCCCTCCACTTT,CASNSGGNNSPLHF
TRBJ1-1,few,.,TRBV4-2,TGTGCCAGCAGCCAAAAACGGCCGGAGAGGGGAACTGAAGCTTTCTTT,CASSQKRPERGTEAFF
TRBJ2-5,.,TRBD2,TRBV6-5,TGTGCCAGCAGTTACTCTTTACTAGCGGCCCAAGAGACCCAGTACTTC,CASSYSLLAAQETQYF
TRBJ1-2,.,.,TRBV14,TGTGCCAGCAGCTCAGCCCCCCCGCGGGGGGCGGAAGGCTACACCTTC,CASSSAPPRGAEGYTF
TRBJ1-2,.,.,TRBV7-9,TGTGCCAGCAGCTTCCCAGCTAACTATGGCTACACCTTC,CASSFPANYGYTF
TRBJ2-1,.,TRBD1,TRBV11-3,TGTGCCAGCAGCCCCGCGACAGGGAATTACAATGAGCAGTTCTTC,CASSPATGNYNEQFF
TRBJ1-4,once,TRBD1,TRBV5-4,TGTGCCAGCAGCCCGGGGACAGGTCAGGGTGAAAAACTGTTTTTT,CASSPGTGQGEKLFF
TRBJ2-1,.,TRBD2,TRBV12-3/TRBV12-4,TGTGCCAGCAGCGGGGGGAAACCCTCCTACAATGAGCAGTTCTTC,CASSGGKPSYNEQFF
TRBJ2-1,few,TRBD1,TRBV14,TGTGCCAGCAGCCAACGCAGGGGGCACTACAATGAGCAGTTCTTC,CASSQRRGHYNEQFF
TRBJ2-3,.,TRBD2,TRBV6-2/TRBV6-3,TGTGCCAGCGGATCCTTGACTAGCTATACGCAGTATTTT,CASGSLTSYTQYF